Below are 21 T cell receptor beta chains sequenced from a single sample in a study of T cells after yellow fever vaccination. One entry per CDR3 protein results from TCRdb running MiXCR on the 5' RACE reads. The table shows roughly 500,000 distinct CDR3 sequences, with over 15% occurring only once. The sequences come from PBMCs, collected 15 days after the yellow fever booster vaccination. These receptors came from a man aged 25-45 years who received the YFV17D yellow fever vaccine.

The V call is TRBV20-1, the J call TRBJ2-7; D ambiguous. The CDR3 covers 12 residues. V lost 0 bases and J 4 bases, leaving 7 bases between the germline ends. Per germline, CDR1 DFQATT and CDR2 SNEGSKA (reference sequence). CDR3 residues: CSAREGEYEQYF. The CDR3 DNA reads as TGCAGTGCTAGAGAAGGAGAGTACGAGCAGTACTTC.

In its sample, this clonotype was seen a few times. The rearrangement uses TRBV5-8 and TRBJ1-5, with a tentative D call TRBD1 (6 bases). CDR1 and CDR2 (germline): SGHTS, YDEGEE. V was trimmed by 3 bases and J by 5 bases, leaving 18 bases between them. The CDR3 is 16 amino acids. The CDR3 DNA sequence: TGTGCCAGCAGCTCACTCATCAGGGGAACCGATCAGCCCCAGCATTTT. It codes for CASSSLIRGTDQPQHF.

This clonotype was seen more than once but under ten times. The chain has TRBV5-1 and TRBJ2-2; D is unresolved. The ends were cut back, 6 bases at V and 3 bases at J, with 18 bases in the middle. The CDR3 consists of 16 residues. CDR1 SGHRS and CDR2 YFSETQ come from the germline V gene. This CDR3 is CASNERPRGDTGELFF. CDR3 sequence (DNA): TGCGCCAGCAATGAGAGGCCGCGAGGTGACACCGGGGAGCTGTTTTTT.

V usage is TRBV5-1 and J usage is TRBJ2-5; D is tentatively TRBD1 or TRBD2 (6 bases each). The CDR3 totals 15 residues. Deletions cut 4 bases from V and 4 bases from J, with 17 bases between. The germline gives CDR1 SGHRS, CDR2 YFSETQ. CDR3 bases: TGCGCCAGCAGCCGGTCGGGGGCGGGACGAGAGACCCAGTACTTC. This encodes CASSRSGAGRETQYF.

This clonotype was observed a handful of times. V usage is TRBV7-2 and J usage is TRBJ2-7; D remains ambiguous. CDR3 length: 14 amino acids. Trimming cost V 1 base and J 0 bases, with 7 bases left between them. In germline, CDR1 is SGHTA, CDR2 FQGNSA. The CDR3 region has the DNA TGTGCCAGCAGCTTAGAGAGGATCTCCTACGAGCAGTACTTC. Translated: CASSLERISYEQYF.

The chain combines TRBV20-1 with TRBJ2-1, with TRBD2 matching over 8 bases. V shed 3 bases, J shed 5 bases, and the junction held 6 bases outside the gene matches. The CDR3 sequence is 14 residues long. Germline V gene sequence: CDR1 DFQATT, CDR2 SNEGSKA (reference sequence). The CDR3 is CSARLLAGNNEQFF. The CDR3 DNA reads TGCAGTGCTAGGCTGCTAGCGGGTAACAATGAGCAGTTCTTC.

The chain links TRBV12-3 or TRBV12-4 to TRBJ2-7, with TRBD2 matching over 7 bases. CDR3 length: 14 residues. V gave up 4 bases and J gave up 2 bases; unmatched junction bases: 5. As DNA, the CDR3 is TGTGCCAGCAGTTCGAGCGGGACGGCCTACGAGCAGTACTTC. As protein: CASSSSGTAYEQYF.

This clonotype has only a few counts. The chain has TRBV20-1 and TRBJ2-7; TRBD2 is a possible D gene (5 bases). V lost 3 bases and J lost 2, with 17 bases in between. Germline-derived CDR1 and CDR2 are DFQATT and SNEGSKA (reference sequence). The CDR3 is 15 residues long. The CDR3 sequence is CSASPTRFQTYEQYF. CDR3 coding DNA: TGCAGTGCTAGTCCCACTAGGTTCCAAACCTACGAGCAGTACTTC.

This clonotype showed up just a few times. The rearrangement uses TRBV5-6 and TRBJ2-3; no reliable D call. CDR1 and CDR2 (germline): SGHDT, YYEEEE. V dropped 2 bases and J dropped 1 base, with 11 bases sitting between them. This CDR3 region has 15 residues. For the CDR3, the DNA is TGTGCCAGCAGCTTTTCCCCCTTTCGCACAGATACGCAGTATTTT. This translates into CASSFSPFRTDTQYF.

This clonotype was found many times. The chain recombines TRBV20-1 with TRBJ2-5; 10 nucleotides agree with TRBD1. The CDR3 totals 14 residues. Per germline, CDR1 DFQATT and CDR2 SNEGSKA (reference sequence). Trimming removed 5 bases from V and 3 bases from J; junction bases left unmatched: 6. CDR3 nucleotide sequence: TGCAGTGCTCCTCACGGGACAGGGGAAGAGACCCAGTACTTC. Translating gives CSAPHGTGEETQYF.

This clonotype was recorded a few times. The chain has TRBV20-1 and TRBJ2-3; 14 bases are shared with TRBD2. From germline, CDR1 is DFQATT and CDR2 SNEGSKA (reference sequence). V trimming: 6 bases; J trimming: 1 base; junction bases outside the gene matches: 9. The CDR3 loop spans 17 amino acids. The CDR3 DNA reads TGCAGTGCAAAAGCCGGGACTAGCGGGAGTCGCACAGATACGCAGTATTTT. Translation gives CSAKAGTSGSRTDTQYF.

V and J are TRBV7-2 and TRBJ2-5; D may be TRBD1 (5 bases). Trimming pared 5 bases from V and 7 bases from J, leaving 8 bases between. CDR3 length: 11 amino acids. Germline CDR1 and CDR2: SGHTA and FQGNSA. CDR3 in DNA: TGTGCCAGCAGCCAGCAGGGGACCCAGTACTTC. Translated: CASSQQGTQYF.

CDR3 amino acids: CASTSGAGRTEETQYF. CDR3 sequence (DNA): TGCGCCAGCACAAGCGGCGCGGGGAGGACCGAGGAGACCCAGTACTTC. V gene TRBV5-1 combines with J gene TRBJ2-5; perhaps TRBD2 as D (6 bases). Germline CDR1 and CDR2: SGHRS and YFSETQ. The CDR3 runs to 16 residues. The ends were cut back, 6 bases at V and 5 bases at J, with 23 bases in the middle.

This clonotype was counted a few times. The rearrangement joins TRBV28 to TRBJ2-7; a possible D gene is TRBD1 (6 bases). This CDR3 has 14 amino acids. V shed 7 bases and J shed 2 bases, with 15 bases lying between them. Germline loops: CDR1 MDHEN, CDR2 SYDVKM. This chain's CDR3 is CASTGQPRTYEQYF. DNA for the CDR3: TGTGCCAGCACCGGACAGCCTCGTACCTACGAGCAGTACTTC.

The V gene is TRBV5-1, the J gene TRBJ2-3; D ambiguous. This CDR3 comprises 15 residues. Germline-derived CDR1 and CDR2 are SGHRS and YFSETQ. The ends were cut back, 4 bases at V and 0 bases at J, with 12 bases in the middle. CDR3: CASSIQRRSTDTQYF. In nucleotides, the CDR3 is TGCGCCAGCAGCATACAGCGCCGTAGCACAGATACGCAGTATTTT. Full variable domain (remainder filled in from reference TRBV5-1 and TRBJ2-3): KAGVTQTPRYLIKTRGQQVTLSCSPISGHRSVSWYQQTPGQGLQFLFEYFSETQRNKGNFPGRFSGRQFSNSRSEMNVSTLELGDSALYLCASSIQRRSTDTQYFGPGTRLTVL.

The chain recombines TRBV20-1 with TRBJ1-1, with no clear D. The V end was cut by 3 bases, the J end by 0 bases, with 8 bases between. The CDR3 spans 13 residues. Looked up from germline, CDR1 is DFQATT and CDR2 is SNEGSKA (reference sequence). Here the CDR3 DNA reads TGCAGTGCTAGTAAGACTATGAACACTGAAGCTTTCTTT. Its protein product is CSASKTMNTEAFF.

V is TRBV7-2 and J is TRBJ2-1, with D hard to call. The ends were cut back, 1 base at V and 8 bases at J, with 12 bases in the middle. This CDR3 is built from 14 residues. The germline CDR1 and CDR2 sequences are SGHTA and FQGNSA. The DNA of the CDR3 is TGTGCCAGCAGCTTAGTTGTCCGTGCGGATGAGCAGTTCTTC. Protein: CASSLVVRADEQFF.

This clonotype was detected a few times. The V gene is TRBV27, the J gene TRBJ2-4, with D hard to call. The germline CDR1 and CDR2 sequences are MNHEY and SMNVEV (reference sequence). V was trimmed by 10 bases and J by 4 bases, leaving 5 bases between them. The CDR3 runs to 10 residues. CDR3 protein: CAIRKNIQYF. The DNA for the CDR3 is TGTGCCATCCGGAAAAACATTCAGTACTTC.

V usage is TRBV20-1 and J usage is TRBJ2-5, with 7 bases identical to TRBD1. CDR3 length: 14 amino acids. CDR1 is DFQATT and CDR2 is SNEGSKA in the germline V gene (reference sequence). The CDR3 DNA follows: TGCAGCGCGATCGACACAGGGGATTTCGCGACCCAGTACTTC. Its translation: CSAIDTGDFATQYF.

The V call is TRBV21-1, the J call TRBJ2-3; the table's D call, TRBD2, was not checked against the DNA. TRBV21-1 is noted as a pseudogene. The CDR3 has 12 amino acids. CDR3 DNA sequence: TGTGCCAGCAGCTCCCGCCTCGGTGCGCAGTATTTT. The encoded protein is CASSSRLGAQYF.

This clonotype was seen more than once but under ten times. The chain uses TRBV12-3 or TRBV12-4 and TRBJ2-5; no definite D call. Trimming removed 5 bases at V and 1 base at J, with 11 bases between. This CDR3 is 14 amino acids long. DNA of the CDR3: TGTGCCAGCAGTCCCGACACAAGCCAAGAGACCCAGTACTTC. The encoded protein is CASSPDTSQETQYF.